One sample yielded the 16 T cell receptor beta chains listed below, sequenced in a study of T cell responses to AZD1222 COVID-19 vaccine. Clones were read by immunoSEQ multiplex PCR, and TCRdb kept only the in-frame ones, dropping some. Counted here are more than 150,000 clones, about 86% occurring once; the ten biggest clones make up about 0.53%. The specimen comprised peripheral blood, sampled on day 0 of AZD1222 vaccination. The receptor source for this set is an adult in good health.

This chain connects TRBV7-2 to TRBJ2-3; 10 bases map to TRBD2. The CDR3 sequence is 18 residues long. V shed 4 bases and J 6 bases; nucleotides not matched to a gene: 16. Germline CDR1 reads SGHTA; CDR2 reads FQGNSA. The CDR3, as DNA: TGTGCCAGCAGCTCCAGCCTAGCGGGGGTTCACAGGATGGATACGCAGTATTTT. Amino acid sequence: CASSSSLAGVHRMDTQYF.

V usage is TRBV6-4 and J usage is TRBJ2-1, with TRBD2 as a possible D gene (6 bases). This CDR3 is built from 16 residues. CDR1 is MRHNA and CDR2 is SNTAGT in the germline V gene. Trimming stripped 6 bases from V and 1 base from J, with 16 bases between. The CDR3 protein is CASSSWLSGSYNEQFF. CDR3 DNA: TGTGCCAGCAGCTCCTGGTTGAGCGGGTCCTACAATGAGCAGTTCTTC.

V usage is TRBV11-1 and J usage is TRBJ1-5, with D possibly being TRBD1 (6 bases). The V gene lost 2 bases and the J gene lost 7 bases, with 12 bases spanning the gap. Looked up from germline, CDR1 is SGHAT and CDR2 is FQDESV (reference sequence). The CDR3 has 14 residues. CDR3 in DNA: TGTGCCAGCAGCTTAAATGGGGGCGGCCAGCCCCAGCATTTT. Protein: CASSLNGGGQPQHF.

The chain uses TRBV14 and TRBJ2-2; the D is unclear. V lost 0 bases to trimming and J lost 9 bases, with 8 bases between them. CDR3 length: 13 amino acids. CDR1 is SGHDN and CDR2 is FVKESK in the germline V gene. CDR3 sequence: CASSQDLSRELFF. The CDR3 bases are TGTGCCAGCAGCCAAGATTTGAGCAGGGAGCTGTTTTTT.

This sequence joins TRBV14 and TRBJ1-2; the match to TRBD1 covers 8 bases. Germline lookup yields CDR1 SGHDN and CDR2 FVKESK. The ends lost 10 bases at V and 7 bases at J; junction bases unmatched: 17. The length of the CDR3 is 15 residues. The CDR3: CATKSRSTRGLGYTF. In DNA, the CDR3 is TGTGCCACCAAGAGTAGATCGACCAGGGGGCTTGGCTACACCTTC.

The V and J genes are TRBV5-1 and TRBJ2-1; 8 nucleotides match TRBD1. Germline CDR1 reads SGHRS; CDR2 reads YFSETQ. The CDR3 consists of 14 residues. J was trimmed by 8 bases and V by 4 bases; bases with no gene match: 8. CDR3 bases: TGCGCCAGCAGCAGGACAGGGAGCTGGGATGAGCAGTTCTTC. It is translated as CASSRTGSWDEQFF.

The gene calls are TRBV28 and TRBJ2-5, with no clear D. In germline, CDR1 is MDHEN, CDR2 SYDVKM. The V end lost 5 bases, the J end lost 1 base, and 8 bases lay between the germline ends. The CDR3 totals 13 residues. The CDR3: CASSQFSQETQYF. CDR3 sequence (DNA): TGTGCCAGCAGTCAATTTTCCCAAGAGACCCAGTACTTC.

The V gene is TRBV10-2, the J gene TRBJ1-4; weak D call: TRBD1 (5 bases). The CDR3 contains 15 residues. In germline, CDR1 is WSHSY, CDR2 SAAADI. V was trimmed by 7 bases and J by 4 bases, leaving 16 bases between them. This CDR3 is CASMGLGRDNEKLFF. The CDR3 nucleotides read TGCGCCAGCATGGGACTGGGCCGGGATAATGAAAAACTGTTTTTT.

The CDR3 loop is CAISGQNPYEQYF. The CDR3 bases are TGTGCCATCAGTGGACAGAATCCCTACGAGCAGTACTTC. V gene TRBV10-3 combines with J gene TRBJ2-7; maybe TRBD1 (5 bases). Trimming pared 4 bases from V and 2 bases from J, leaving 9 bases between. Germline CDR1 and CDR2: ENHRY and SYGVKD. The CDR3 spans 13 residues.

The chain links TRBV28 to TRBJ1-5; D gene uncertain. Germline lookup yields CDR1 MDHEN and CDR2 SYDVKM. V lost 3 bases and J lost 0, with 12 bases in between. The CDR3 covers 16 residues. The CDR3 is CASSFKGFLSNQPQHF. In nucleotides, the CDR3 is TGTGCCAGCAGTTTTAAGGGATTTCTTAGCAATCAGCCCCAGCATTTT.

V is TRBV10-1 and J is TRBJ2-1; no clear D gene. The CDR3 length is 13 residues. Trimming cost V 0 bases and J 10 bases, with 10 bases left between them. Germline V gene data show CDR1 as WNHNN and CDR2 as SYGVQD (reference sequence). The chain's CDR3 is CASSESWLREQFF. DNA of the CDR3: TGCGCCAGCAGTGAGTCGTGGTTAAGAGAGCAGTTCTTC.

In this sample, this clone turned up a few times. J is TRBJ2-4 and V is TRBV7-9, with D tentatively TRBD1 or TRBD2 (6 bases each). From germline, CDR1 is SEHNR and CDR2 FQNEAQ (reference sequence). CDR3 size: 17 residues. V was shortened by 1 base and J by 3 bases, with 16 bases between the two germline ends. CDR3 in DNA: TGTGCCAGCAGCTTAGTAAAAGGGGGGAAAGGCAAAAACATTCAGTACTTC. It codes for CASSLVKGGKGKNIQYF.

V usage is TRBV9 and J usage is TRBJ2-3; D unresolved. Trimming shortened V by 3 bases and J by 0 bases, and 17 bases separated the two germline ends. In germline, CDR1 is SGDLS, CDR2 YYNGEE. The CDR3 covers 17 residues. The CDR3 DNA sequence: TGTGCCAGCAGCGCCCCCCGGACCCGCGATAGCACAGATACGCAGTATTTT. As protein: CASSAPRTRDSTDTQYF.

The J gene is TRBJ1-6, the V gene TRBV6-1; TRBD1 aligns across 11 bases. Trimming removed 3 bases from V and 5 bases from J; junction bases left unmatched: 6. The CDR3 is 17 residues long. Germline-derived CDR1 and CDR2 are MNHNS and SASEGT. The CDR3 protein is CASSDRDRGANNSPLHF. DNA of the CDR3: TGTGCCAGCAGTGACCGGGACAGGGGGGCAAATAATTCACCCCTCCACTTT.

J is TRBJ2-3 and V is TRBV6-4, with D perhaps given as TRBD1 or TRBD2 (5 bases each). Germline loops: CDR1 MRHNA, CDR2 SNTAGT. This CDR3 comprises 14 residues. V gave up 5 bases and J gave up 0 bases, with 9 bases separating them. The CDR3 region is CASSFRDSTDTQYF. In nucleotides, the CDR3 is TGTGCCAGCAGTTTCCGGGACAGCACAGATACGCAGTATTTT.

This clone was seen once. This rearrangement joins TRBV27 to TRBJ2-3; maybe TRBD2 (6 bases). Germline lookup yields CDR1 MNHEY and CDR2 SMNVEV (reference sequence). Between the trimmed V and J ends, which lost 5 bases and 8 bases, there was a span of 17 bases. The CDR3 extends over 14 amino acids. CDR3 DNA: TGTGCCAGCAGTCCCCTAGCGCCAGCCCTTACGCAGTATTTT. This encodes CASSPLAPALTQYF.